Sequencing of this T cell receptor (beta chain) was carried out in a study of beta chain features in type 1 diabetes. CDR1 is SGDLS and CDR2 is YYNGEE in the germline V gene. V was pared by 3 bases and J by 2 bases, with 12 bases between. This CDR3 is built from 15 residues. This clone turned up a few times. Investigators reverse transcribed all isolated RNA, so they sequenced expressed TCRB transcripts. Sequenced by immunoSEQ multiplex PCR; TCRdb stores in-frame clones only, minus some. The table records approximately 400,000 clones, about 15% of them present only once. Sequenced input: naive CD4+ T cells from blood. The clonotype originates from a woman under 30 in good health. The genes are TRBV9 and TRBJ2-1; TRBD2 is a possible D gene (5 bases). CDR3: CASSGPRAPYNEQFF. The CDR3 DNA reads TGTGCCAGCAGCGGACCGAGGGCCCCCTACAATGAGCAGTTCTTC. The full variable domain, its missing parts supplied by reference TRBV9 and TRBJ2-1, is DSGVTQTPKHLITATGQRVTLRCSPRSGDLSVYWYQQSLDQGLQFLIQYYNGEERAKGNILERFSAQQFPDLHSELNLSSLELGDSALYFCASSGPRAPYNEQFFGPGTRLTVL.